This paragraph covers one TCR beta chain sequence. Its antigen is still unknown. Enriched by negative magnetic separation, total CD8+ T cells were obtained. This specimen comes from a study of human CD8 memory T cell subsets. Study findings and constraints: Beta chains of the T cell receptor were the only chains the study sequenced.

It was UMI-labeled 5' RACE by which the TCR beta libraries were made. TCRdb reprocessed the 5' RACE reads, with one entry per CDR3 protein and no DNA. Found here are about 7,400 distinct CDR3 sequences; the top ten clones hold around 25%. This CDR3 has 15 residues. Germline assignment: CDR1 SGHRS and CDR2 YFSETQ. This receptor was identified in a human donor in good health. Sequencing was performed on CD8+ T cells from PBMCs. J is TRBJ2-5 and V is TRBV5-1; checking the TCRdb D call of TRBD2 is not possible without DNA. The CDR3 sequence: CASSLGASGQETQYF.